These 27 T cell receptor beta chains originate from one sample sequenced in a study of Ad26.COV2.S vaccination and SARS-CoV-2 variants. The treatment is: over 15 received Ad26.COV2.S at low or high dose, single or two shots; 5 received placebo; per-sample allocation not given. Material that was analyzed had been drawn on day 63 after the first vaccine or placebo injection. Method: immunoSEQ multiplex PCR; TCRdb's copy keeps in-frame clones and lacks some. Among roughly 320,000 clones, around 84% were seen once, and the ten largest hold approximately 2%. Source: peripheral blood, taken in a trial of Ad26.COV2.S vaccine versus placebo. All receptors derive from a person between 18 and 65 years old who received the Ad26.COV2.S COVID-19 vaccine or a placebo.

The chain combines TRBV6-1 with TRBJ1-2; D uncertain. Per germline, CDR1 MNHNS and CDR2 SASEGT. V was cut by 0 bases and J by 4 bases, with 12 bases left in between. CDR3 length equals 15 residues. The CDR3 DNA follows: TGTGCCAGCAGTGAAGCGCTTCGGGTTACCTATGGCTACACCTTC. Its protein is CASSEALRVTYGYTF.

The chain carries TRBV9 and TRBJ2-1; weak D call: TRBD1 (5 bases). CDR1 SGDLS and CDR2 YYNGEE come from the germline V gene. The CDR3 length is 14 residues. The ends were cut back, 4 bases at V and 6 bases at J, with 14 bases in the middle. CDR3 in amino acids: CASSLRDSSNEQFF. The CDR3 DNA reads TGTGCCAGCAGCTTAAGAGACAGCTCCAATGAGCAGTTCTTC. The variable domain in full, completed from reference TRBV9 and TRBJ2-1, reads DSGVTQTPKHLITATGQRVTLRCSPRSGDLSVYWYQQSLDQGLQFLIQYYNGEERAKGNILERFSAQQFPDLHSELNLSSLELGDSALYFCASSLRDSSNEQFFGPGTRLTVL.

This chain connects TRBV4-1 to TRBJ2-3; 10 positions match TRBD2. The germline V gene has CDR1 MGHRA and CDR2 YSYEKL. V dropped 0 bases and J dropped 4; count of bases not matched to a gene: 7. This CDR3 contains 17 residues. The chain's CDR3 is CASSQDKVAGGADTQYF. The CDR3 bases are TGCGCCAGCAGCCAAGATAAGGTAGCGGGAGGAGCAGATACGCAGTATTTT.

The V gene is TRBV9, the J gene TRBJ1-1; D gene uncertain. The V and J ends lost 2 bases and 1 base respectively, with 6 bases between them. Germline CDR1 is SGDLS and CDR2 is YYNGEE. This CDR3 spans 13 amino acids. The CDR3 DNA reads as TGTGCCAGCAGCGTTATCGGGAACACTGAAGCTTTCTTT. Protein product: CASSVIGNTEAFF.

The CDR3 DNA sequence: TGTGCCAGTACCCTGGGGGGTAATAATTCACCCCTCCACTTT. Translating gives CASTLGGNNSPLHF. V gene TRBV19 combines with J gene TRBJ1-6, with D tentatively TRBD1 (5 bases). The CDR3 consists of 14 residues. The germline V and J ends were trimmed by 7 bases and 5 bases, with 12 bases remaining between them. Per germline, CDR1 LNHDA and CDR2 SQIVND (reference sequence).

The rearrangement joins TRBV6-5 to TRBJ1-5; 7 nucleotides match TRBD1. Trimming removed 6 bases from V and 9 bases from J; junction bases left unmatched: 11. Germline V CDR1 and CDR2: MNHEY, SVGAGI. This CDR3 has 14 residues. The CDR3 DNA follows: TGTGCCAGCAGGACAGGGCCGATCGGGTTGCCCCAGCATTTT. This sequence encodes CASRTGPIGLPQHF.

This clone occurred a few times. V gene TRBV30 combines with J gene TRBJ1-5; maybe TRBD1 (5 bases). Trimming stripped 5 bases from V and 2 bases from J, with 10 bases between. The CDR3 runs to 13 residues. The germline CDR1 and CDR2 sequences are GTSNPN and SVGIG (reference sequence). Here the CDR3 reads CAWGGGGNQPQHF. The DNA of the CDR3 is TGTGCCTGGGGGGGAGGTGGCAATCAGCCCCAGCATTTT.

This clone occurred once. This chain links TRBV5-1 with TRBJ2-5; D call uncertain. CDR1 is SGHRS and CDR2 is YFSETQ in the germline V gene. This CDR3 is built from 11 residues. The V gene lost 4 bases and the J gene lost 7 bases, with 8 bases spanning the gap. The CDR3 spells CASSTSGTQYF. The CDR3, as DNA: TGCGCCAGCAGCACTTCCGGGACCCAGTACTTC. The full variable domain, rest sourced from reference TRBV5-1 and TRBJ2-5, is KAGVTQTPRYLIKTRGQQVTLSCSPISGHRSVSWYQQTPGQGLQFLFEYFSETQRNKGNFPGRFSGRQFSNSRSEMNVSTLELGDSALYLCASSTSGTQYFGPGTRLLVL.

The chain carries TRBV5-4 and TRBJ1-2, with a tentative D call TRBD1 (5 bases). The germline V gene has CDR1 SGHNT and CDR2 YYREEE (reference sequence). V lost 4 bases, J lost 4 bases, and 17 bases lay in between. This CDR3 is built from 15 residues. CDR3 bases: TGTGCCAGCAGCACCCGGGTGCGGGGCGTCTATGGCTACACCTTC. Translating it yields CASSTRVRGVYGYTF.

The gene calls are TRBV5-6 and TRBJ2-5, with 13 bases matching TRBD2. J gave up 2 bases and V 0 bases, and 7 bases lay outside the gene matches. The CDR3 spans 18 residues. The germline CDR1 and CDR2 sequences are SGHDT and YYEEEE. The CDR3 reads CASSLELAGGHRQETQYF. The CDR3 coding sequence is TGTGCCAGCAGCTTGGAACTAGCGGGGGGGCACCGGCAAGAGACCCAGTACTTC.

This chain links TRBV20-1 with TRBJ1-1; D possibly corresponds to TRBD1 (5 bases). The germline CDR1 and CDR2 sequences are DFQATT and SNEGSKA (reference sequence). CDR3 length equals 11 residues. CDR3 nucleotides: TGCATGGGGGGTGAATCCACTGAAGCTTTCTTT. It specifies CMGGESTEAFF.

This clone was picked up a small number of times. The genes are TRBV7-9 and TRBJ1-5; D gene unclear. This CDR3 is built from 16 residues. Trimming removed 1 base from V and 9 bases from J, with 19 bases in between. Germline loops: CDR1 SEHNR, CDR2 FQNEAQ (reference sequence). The CDR3 bases are TGTGCCAGCAGCTTAGTCGGGGAACCTACCACAACGCCCCAGCATTTT. Translated, it gives CASSLVGEPTTTPQHF.

The chain joins TRBV7-2 to TRBJ2-7; TRBD1 matches 9 bases. The J segment lost 4 bases and the V segment lost 5 bases, leaving 6 bases of the junction unmatched. This CDR3 spans 14 amino acids. CDR1 and CDR2 (germline): SGHTA, FQGNSA. The CDR3 loop reads CASSPGQGLYEQYF. CDR3 in DNA: TGTGCCAGCAGCCCAGGACAGGGGTTGTACGAGCAGTACTTC.

In its sample, this clone was seen once. The V gene is TRBV6-5, the J gene TRBJ1-5; TRBD1 is a possible D gene (5 bases). Trimming removed 3 bases from V and 2 bases from J, with 11 bases in between. CDR1 is MNHEY and CDR2 is SVGAGI in the germline V gene. The length of the CDR3 is 15 residues. CDR3 DNA: TGTGCCAGCAGTTATGAGTGGGGCGGCAATCAGCCCCAGCATTTT. It specifies CASSYEWGGNQPQHF.

CDR3 DNA: TGTGCCAGCAGCTGGCGGAGGGAGACCCAGTACTTC. Residues: CASSWRRETQYF. The chain recombines TRBV5-5 with TRBJ2-5, with a possible D match to TRBD2 (5 bases). This CDR3 is built from 12 residues. The V and J ends lost 3 bases and 5 bases respectively, with 8 bases between them. The germline CDR1 and CDR2 sequences are SGHKS and YYEKEE (reference sequence).

The rearrangement joins TRBV18 to TRBJ1-1, with 10 bases that match TRBD1. After removal of 5 bases from V and 5 bases from J, the junction contained 17 bases not matched to a gene. The CDR3 length is 18 residues. Germline CDR1 reads KGHSH; CDR2 reads LQKENI. CDR3 sequence reads: CASSSYTGTGDLGTEAFF. In DNA form, the CDR3 reads TGTGCCAGCTCATCCTACACCGGGACAGGGGATTTGGGAACTGAAGCTTTCTTT. Variable domain in full (rest from reference TRBV18 and TRBJ1-1): NAGVMQNPRHLVRRRGQEARLRCSPMKGHSHVYWYRQLPEEGLKFMVYLQKENIIDESGMPKERFSAEFPKEGPSILRIQQVVRGDSAAYFCASSSYTGTGDLGTEAFFGQGTRLTVV.

This clone is a singleton in its sample. V is TRBV6-5 and J is TRBJ1-1, with 7 bases identical to TRBD1. The germline V gene has CDR1 MNHEY and CDR2 SVGAGI. This CDR3 contains 16 residues. J lost 1 base, V lost 0 bases, and 5 bases had no gene match. The CDR3 region has the DNA TGTGCCAGCAGTTACTCGAGTAACAGGGGGAACACTGAAGCTTTCTTT. This codes for CASSYSSNRGNTEAFF.

The chain is built from TRBV7-2 and TRBJ2-1; no definite D call. The germline V and J ends were trimmed by 5 bases and 4 bases, with 12 bases remaining between them. Germline loops: CDR1 SGHTA, CDR2 FQGNSA. There are 14 residues in the CDR3. CDR3 region: CASSTMGFYNEQFF. The CDR3, as DNA: TGTGCCAGCAGCACGATGGGATTTTACAATGAGCAGTTCTTC.

The chain is built from TRBV2 and TRBJ2-3, with no clear D. Looked up from germline, CDR1 is SNHLY and CDR2 is FYNNEI. Trimming took off 4 bases at V and 5 bases at J, with 4 bases between the two ends. There are 11 residues in the CDR3. Here the CDR3 reads CASSVIDTQYF. The CDR3 DNA reads as TGTGCCAGCAGTGTTATAGATACGCAGTATTTT.

This sequence joins TRBV30 and TRBJ2-7; tentatively, D is TRBD2 (5 bases). This CDR3 region has 14 residues. CDR1 is GTSNPN and CDR2 is SVGIG in the germline V gene (reference sequence). Trimming pared 5 bases from V and 3 bases from J, leaving 17 bases between. The CDR3 DNA reads TGTGCCTGGCGGTGGAGAGGGATAGGCTACGAGCAGTACTTC. This gives the protein CAWRWRGIGYEQYF.

The V and J genes are TRBV5-1 and TRBJ1-6; the match to TRBD1 covers 8 bases. Germline V lookup: CDR1 SGHRS, CDR2 YFSETQ. The CDR3 consists of 13 residues. Trimming removed 7 bases from V and 10 bases from J; junction bases left unmatched: 7. The CDR3 nucleotides read TGCGCCAGCTCGCTGACAGGGGACTCACCCCTCCACTTT. Translated: CASSLTGDSPLHF.

This clone was seen just once. The gene calls are TRBV19 and TRBJ2-2, with D perhaps matching TRBD1 or TRBD2 (6 bases each). The CDR3 sequence is 17 residues long. Germline CDR1 is LNHDA and CDR2 is SQIVND (reference sequence). Trimming took off 7 bases at V and 3 bases at J, with 21 bases between the two ends. As DNA, the CDR3 is TGTGCCAGTACCAGATGGGGGGCACGGGCCGACACCGGGGAGCTGTTTTTT. Translated: CASTRWGARADTGELFF.

This clone was picked up many times. V is TRBV19 and J is TRBJ1-5; D unclear. There are 15 residues in the CDR3. The germline V gene has CDR1 LNHDA and CDR2 SQIVND (reference sequence). V was pared by 9 bases and J by 4 bases, with 19 bases between. The CDR3 here is CASRTEQALNQPQHF. CDR3 bases: TGTGCCAGCCGGACGGAACAAGCTCTTAATCAGCCCCAGCATTTT. Based on the CDR3 plus reference TRBV19 and TRBJ1-5, the full variable domain is DGGITQSPKYLFRKEGQNVTLSCEQNLNHDAMYWYRQDPGQGLRLIYYSQIVNDFQKGDIAEGYSVSREKKESFPLTVTSAQKNPTAFYLCASRTEQALNQPQHFGDGTRLSIL.

This chain uses TRBV7-2 with TRBJ2-5; D is perhaps TRBD1 (5 bases). Germline V gene data show CDR1 as SGHTA and CDR2 as FQGNSA. V lost 1 base and J lost 3, with 9 bases in between. This CDR3 is built from 14 residues. The CDR3 here is CASSLEVGEETQYF. The CDR3 region has the DNA TGTGCCAGCAGCTTAGAAGTAGGGGAAGAGACCCAGTACTTC.

This clone has more than one count but fewer than ten. This sequence joins TRBV6-4 and TRBJ2-2; D is possibly TRBD1 (6 bases). Trimming cost V 7 bases and J 3 bases, with 12 bases left between them. Per the germline V gene, CDR1 is MRHNA and CDR2 is SNTAGT. The CDR3 is 14 amino acids. The CDR3 DNA reads TGTGCCAGCAAGACAGGATCGGACACCGGGGAGCTGTTTTTT. Translating it yields CASKTGSDTGELFF.

The rearrangement uses TRBV30 and TRBJ1-1, with 9 positions matching TRBD1. The CDR3 spans 15 residues. The V gene's germline CDR1 is GTSNPN and CDR2 SVGIG (reference sequence). The junction had 5 bases not matched to a gene; V was cut back by 3 bases and J by 0 bases. The CDR3 coding sequence is TGTGCCTGGAGCAATGGGGACAGGGTGAACACTGAAGCTTTCTTT. Protein product: CAWSNGDRVNTEAFF.

The CDR3 coding sequence is TGTGCCAGCAGCCAAGCCGGGGCCGCCGGACACAATGAGCAGTTCTTC. Amino acids: CASSQAGAAGHNEQFF. The chain links TRBV4-2 to TRBJ2-1; D possibly matches TRBD1 or TRBD2 (5 bases each). CDR1 is LGHNA and CDR2 is YNFKEQ in the germline V gene. CDR3 length equals 16 residues. V lost 1 base and J lost 5, with 15 bases in between.